These 14 T cell receptor beta chains came from one sample sequenced in a study of CD8 T cells in ankylosing spondylitis. TCRdb re-analysed the 5' RACE reads in MiXCR, keeping a single row per CDR3 protein. The table includes 150,000 to 200,000 distinct CDR3 sequences, about 20% detected once. Sequencing used blood, either unsorted or a sorted T cell fraction (not recorded which). The receptors were sampled from a male donor under 30 with ankylosing spondylitis or in good health (not recorded which).

In its sample, this clonotype was seen many times. The V and J genes are TRBV11-2 and TRBJ2-5, with a possible D match to TRBD2 (5 bases). The CDR3 has 14 amino acids. Trimming left V 3 bases short and J 0 bases short, with 8 bases between. Germline V gives CDR1 SGHAT, CDR2 FQNNGV. The CDR3 nucleotides are TGTGCCAGCAGCTTGGAGCGGTACCAAGAGACCCAGTACTTC. Protein sequence: CASSLERYQETQYF.

This clonotype was counted many times. This sequence joins TRBV5-1 and TRBJ2-1; maybe TRBD2 (6 bases). Germline-derived CDR1 and CDR2 are SGHRS and YFSETQ. V gave up 4 bases and J gave up 3 bases, with 8 bases separating them. There are 13 residues in the CDR3. The CDR3 nucleotides are TGCGCCAGCAGCCCGGGGGACTACAATGAGCAGTTCTTC. Encoded protein: CASSPGDYNEQFF.

The sample holds a few counts of this clonotype. The rearrangement uses TRBV9 and TRBJ2-1; a weak D match, TRBD2 (6 bases). V lost 0 bases, J lost 1 base, and 14 bases lay in between. The germline V gene encodes CDR1 SGDLS and CDR2 YYNGEE. The CDR3 loop spans 17 amino acids. CDR3 DNA sequence: TGTGCCAGCAGCGTAGCCTTAGAGGAGGGATCCTACAATGAGCAGTTCTTC. This gives the protein CASSVALEEGSYNEQFF.

The chain couples TRBV20-1 to TRBJ2-1; TRBD2 is a possible D gene (6 bases). V was clipped by 3 bases and J by 0 bases, with 12 bases between them. This CDR3 is 15 amino acids long. CDR1 is DFQATT and CDR2 is SNEGSKA in the germline V gene (reference sequence). The CDR3 nucleotides read TGCAGTGCTAGTCCTAGCGCCATCTCCTACAATGAGCAGTTCTTC. Its translation: CSASPSAISYNEQFF.

This clonotype was counted between two and nine times. V is TRBV7-2 and J is TRBJ2-2; maybe TRBD2 (7 bases). CDR3 size: 17 residues. Trimming stripped 5 bases from V and 1 base from J, with 17 bases between. Per the germline V gene, CDR1 is SGHTA and CDR2 is FQGNSA. CDR3 sequence reads: CASSEGRGGVNTGELFF. The DNA of the CDR3 is TGTGCCAGCAGCGAGGGGAGGGGGGGCGTGAACACCGGGGAGCTGTTTTTT.

This clonotype was detected only once. The genes are TRBV20-1 and TRBJ2-5, with D unresolved. Trimming removed 6 bases at V and 1 base at J, with 9 bases between. CDR1 is DFQATT and CDR2 is SNEGSKA in the germline V gene (reference sequence). The CDR3 contains 12 residues. The chain's CDR3 is CSAGPLQETQYF. For the CDR3, the DNA is TGCAGTGCCGGACCCCTCCAAGAGACCCAGTACTTC.

The V gene is TRBV20-1, the J gene TRBJ2-7; D unresolved. Germline CDR1 reads DFQATT; CDR2 reads SNEGSKA (reference sequence). The CDR3 runs to 11 residues. The ends were cut back, 6 bases at V and 0 bases at J, with 6 bases in the middle. CDR3 DNA sequence: TGCAGTGCAGACGCCTCCTACGAGCAGTACTTC. Amino acid sequence: CSADASYEQYF.

This clonotype was detected ten times or more. This chain's CDR3 is CASSDTAGRKDTQYF. The CDR3 region has the DNA TGTGCCAGCAGTGACACAGCGGGAAGGAAAGATACGCAGTATTTT. The chain links TRBV6-4 to TRBJ2-3; the match to TRBD2 covers 7 bases. V shed 2 bases, J shed 5 bases, and the junction held 7 bases outside the gene matches. This CDR3 spans 15 amino acids. Germline lookup yields CDR1 MRHNA and CDR2 SNTAGT.

This clonotype has at least ten counts. The V call is TRBV5-5, the J call TRBJ2-7; tentatively, D is TRBD1 (6 bases). The CDR3 has 15 residues. V gave up 4 bases and J gave up 2 bases, with 16 bases separating them. Germline V gene lookup returns CDR1 SGHKS and CDR2 YYEKEE (reference sequence). CDR3 in amino acids: CASSQTGTLTYEQYV. CDR3 DNA sequence: TGTGCCAGCAGCCAAACCGGGACACTTACCTACGAGCAGTACGTC.

The table lists this clonotype with many counts. This chain uses TRBV6-2 or TRBV6-3 with TRBJ2-3; 10 bases align to TRBD2. Per the germline V gene, CDR1 is MNHEY and CDR2 is SVGEGT. The CDR3 extends over 15 amino acids. V lost 6 bases to trimming and J lost 1 base; unmatched junction nucleotides: 4. CDR3: CASRTLAGGTDTQYF. CDR3 nucleotides: TGTGCCAGCAGGACCCTAGCGGGAGGCACAGATACGCAGTATTTT.

This clonotype was seen repeatedly, ten times or more. The gene calls are TRBV6-5 and TRBJ1-2; unclear D gene. Trimming took 0 bases from V and 7 from J, leaving 15 bases between them. CDR1 is MNHEY, CDR2 SVGAGI, per germline. The CDR3 totals 15 residues. The CDR3 sequence: CASSYSAQAKGGYTF. In nucleotides, the CDR3 is TGTGCCAGCAGTTACTCCGCTCAGGCCAAAGGTGGCTACACCTTC.

This clonotype was observed at least ten times. This chain uses TRBV6-4 with TRBJ2-3; D call uncertain. From germline, CDR1 is MRHNA and CDR2 SNTAGT. Trimming left V 3 bases short and J 7 bases short, with 11 bases between. The CDR3 loop spans 13 amino acids. CDR3 in amino acids: CASSESFSNTQYF. The CDR3 nucleotides read TGTGCCAGCAGTGAGTCATTTTCGAATACGCAGTATTTT.

This clonotype has ten or more counts. The chain combines TRBV24-1 with TRBJ1-2; no reliable D call. CDR1 and CDR2 (germline): KGHDR, SFDVKD. CDR3 length equals 12 residues. Trimming removed 6 bases from V and 6 bases from J, with 10 bases in between. DNA of the CDR3: TGTGCCACCAGTTCAGAGACAAATGGCTACACCTTC. This encodes CATSSETNGYTF.

Many counts were recorded for this clonotype. The genes are TRBV15 and TRBJ2-1, with 13 bases matching TRBD2. Germline V CDR1 and CDR2: LNHNV, YYDKDF (reference sequence). J was trimmed by 9 bases and V by 8 bases; bases with no gene match: 10. The CDR3 spans 15 residues. Here the CDR3 DNA reads TGTGCCACCCTAGGACTAGCGGGAGTTCTAGGTGAGCAGTTCTTC. Its translation: CATLGLAGVLGEQFF. The variable domain in full, with the rest retrieved from reference TRBV15 and TRBJ2-1, is DAMVIQNPRYQVTQFGKPVTLSCSQTLNHNVMYWYQQKSSQAPKLLFHYYDKDFNNEADTPDNFQSRRPNTSFCFLDIRSPGLGDTAMYLCATLGLAGVLGEQFFGPGTRLTVL.